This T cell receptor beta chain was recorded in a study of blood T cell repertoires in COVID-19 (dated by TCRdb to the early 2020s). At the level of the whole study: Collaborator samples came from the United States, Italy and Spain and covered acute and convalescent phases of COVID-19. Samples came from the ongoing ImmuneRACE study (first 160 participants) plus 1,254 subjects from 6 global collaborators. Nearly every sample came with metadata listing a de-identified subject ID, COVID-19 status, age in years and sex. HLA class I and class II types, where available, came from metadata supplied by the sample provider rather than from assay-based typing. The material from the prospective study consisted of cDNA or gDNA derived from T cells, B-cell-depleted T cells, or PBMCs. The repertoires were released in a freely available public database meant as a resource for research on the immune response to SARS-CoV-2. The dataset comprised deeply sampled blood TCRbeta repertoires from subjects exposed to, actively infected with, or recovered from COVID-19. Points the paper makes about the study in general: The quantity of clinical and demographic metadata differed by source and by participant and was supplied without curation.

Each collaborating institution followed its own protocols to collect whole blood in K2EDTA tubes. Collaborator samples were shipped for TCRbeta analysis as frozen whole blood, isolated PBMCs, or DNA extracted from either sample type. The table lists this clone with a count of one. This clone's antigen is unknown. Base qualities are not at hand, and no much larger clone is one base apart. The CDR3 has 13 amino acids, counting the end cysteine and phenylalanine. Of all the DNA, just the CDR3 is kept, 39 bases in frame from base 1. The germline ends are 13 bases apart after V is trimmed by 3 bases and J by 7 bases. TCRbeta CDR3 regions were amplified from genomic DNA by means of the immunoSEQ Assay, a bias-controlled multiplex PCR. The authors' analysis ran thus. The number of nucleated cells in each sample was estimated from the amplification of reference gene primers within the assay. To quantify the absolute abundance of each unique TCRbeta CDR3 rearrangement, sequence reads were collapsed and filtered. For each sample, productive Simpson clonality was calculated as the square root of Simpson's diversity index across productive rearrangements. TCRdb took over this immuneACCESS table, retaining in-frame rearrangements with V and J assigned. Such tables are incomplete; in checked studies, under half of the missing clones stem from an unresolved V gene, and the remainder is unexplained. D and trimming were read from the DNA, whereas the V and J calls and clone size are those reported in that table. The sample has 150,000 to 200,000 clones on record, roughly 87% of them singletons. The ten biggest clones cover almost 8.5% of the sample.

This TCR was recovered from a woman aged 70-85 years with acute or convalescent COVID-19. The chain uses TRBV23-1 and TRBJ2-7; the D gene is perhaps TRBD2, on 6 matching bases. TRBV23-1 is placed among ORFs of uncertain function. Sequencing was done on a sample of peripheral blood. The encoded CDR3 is CASSQGDFGEQYF. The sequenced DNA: TGCGCCAGCAGTCAGGGGGACTTCGGAGAGCAGTACTTC.